The 21 T cell receptor beta chains below were found in one sample sequenced in a study of shared clonotypes between healthy human individuals. Method: immunoSEQ multiplex PCR; TCRdb's copy keeps in-frame clones and lacks some. This table has over 1.5 million clones, 95% to 99% appearing once. The sample taken for sequencing was naive CD4+ T cells sorted from blood. Subset defined: CD45RA+ positively selected. The receptors originated from a man younger than 40 in good health.

The rearrangement joins TRBV15 to TRBJ2-7, with D maybe TRBD1 (6 bases). CDR3 length: 16 residues. The V end was cut by 2 bases, the J end by 3 bases, with 17 bases between. Germline V lookup: CDR1 LNHNV, CDR2 YYDKDF (reference sequence). The CDR3 bases are TGTGCCACCAGCAGACCCTCTAGGCAGGGGCTCTACGAGCAGTACTTC. This gives the protein CATSRPSRQGLYEQYF.

As for this clone: Other DNA sequences in the same sample also yield this CDR3. The chain combines TRBV10-3 with TRBJ1-5; the D is unclear. Per the germline V gene, CDR1 is ENHRY and CDR2 is SYGVKD. The CDR3 has 13 residues. V lost 3 bases, J lost 0 bases, and 3 bases lay in between. The CDR3 loop is CAISESSNQPQHF. CDR3 bases: TGTGCCATCAGTGAAAGTAGCAATCAGCCCCAGCATTTT.

The chain couples TRBV7-9 to TRBJ2-5; D unresolved. The CDR3 runs 14 residues. Germline V gene sequence: CDR1 SEHNR, CDR2 FQNEAQ (reference sequence). The V gene lost 5 bases and the J gene lost 5 bases, with 15 bases spanning the gap. The CDR3 bases are TGTGCCAGCAGCCTAACGGGTGTGGGGGAGACCCAGTACTTC. Translated: CASSLTGVGETQYF.

V and J are TRBV19 and TRBJ1-2; no firm D call. V dropped 1 base and J dropped 7 bases, with 13 bases sitting between them. Germline CDR1 is LNHDA and CDR2 is SQIVND (reference sequence). The CDR3 extends over 14 amino acids. CDR3: CASSIATAFGGYTF. The DNA of the CDR3 is TGTGCCAGTAGTATAGCAACGGCCTTTGGTGGCTACACCTTC. The full variable domain, completed using reference TRBV19 and TRBJ1-2, is DGGITQSPKYLFRKEGQNVTLSCEQNLNHDAMYWYRQDPGQGLRLIYYSQIVNDFQKGDIAEGYSVSREKKESFPLTVTSAQKNPTAFYLCASSIATAFGGYTFGSGTRLTVV.

J is TRBJ1-4 and V is TRBV7-6; D is perhaps TRBD1 (6 bases). The length of the CDR3 is 15 residues. V lost 5 bases, J lost 0 bases, and 10 bases lay in between. Germline V CDR1 and CDR2: SGHVS, FNYEAQ. This CDR3 is CASSGGGATNEKLFF. CDR3 sequence (DNA): TGTGCCAGCAGCGGAGGGGGAGCAACTAATGAAAAACTGTTTTTT.

The chain combines TRBV10-3 with TRBJ2-5, with TRBD2 matching over 7 bases. Per germline, CDR1 ENHRY and CDR2 SYGVKD. V lost 10 bases and J lost 5; bases outside the gene matches: 10. The CDR3 contains 13 residues. CDR3 sequence: CATRREIWETQYF. The CDR3 DNA reads as TGTGCCACCCGGCGGGAGATTTGGGAGACCCAGTACTTC.

This chain uses TRBV28 with TRBJ2-1; 8 bases fit TRBD2. The CDR3 extends over 14 amino acids. Germline V gene sequence: CDR1 MDHEN, CDR2 SYDVKM. Trimming removed 8 bases from V and 0 bases from J; junction bases left unmatched: 3. In DNA form, the CDR3 reads TGTGCCAGCGGGCGGGAGGCCTCCTACAATGAGCAGTTCTTC. Translated: CASGREASYNEQFF.

The chain has TRBV5-4 and TRBJ2-1, with 9 bases identical to TRBD2. Trimming at V came to 0 bases and at J to 10 bases, leaving 11 bases not matched to a gene. The CDR3 sequence is 16 residues long. The germline CDR1 and CDR2 sequences are SGHNT and YYREEE (reference sequence). The CDR3 sequence: CASSLDGGRASSEQFF. The CDR3 DNA follows: TGTGCCAGCAGCTTGGACGGCGGGAGGGCCTCATCCGAGCAGTTCTTC.

The chain recombines TRBV28 with TRBJ1-4, with a weak D call TRBD1 (6 bases). Between the trimmed V and J ends, which lost 5 bases and 7 bases, there was a span of 17 bases. There are 15 residues in the CDR3. Germline V gives CDR1 MDHEN, CDR2 SYDVKM. The CDR3 loop reads CASSATGIPGEKLFF. The CDR3, as DNA: TGTGCCAGCAGTGCAACAGGGATACCGGGTGAAAAACTGTTTTTT.

The V call is TRBV14, the J call TRBJ2-7; the match to TRBD2 covers 10 bases. This CDR3 contains 16 residues. Trimming took 4 bases from V and 6 from J; bases not matched to a gene: 12. Looked up from germline, CDR1 is SGHDN and CDR2 is FVKESK. The CDR3 sequence: CASSPPPSGGAFEQYF. DNA for the CDR3: TGTGCCAGCAGCCCCCCCCCGAGCGGGGGGGCTTTCGAGCAGTACTTC.

The chain employs TRBV9 and TRBJ1-3; D remains unclear. In germline, CDR1 is SGDLS, CDR2 YYNGEE. Trimming removed 2 bases from V and 4 bases from J, with 16 bases in between. CDR3 length: 16 amino acids. The CDR3 bases are TGTGCCAGCAGCGTGACGGGGAGTCCGGTAGGAAACACCATATATTTT. This gives the protein CASSVTGSPVGNTIYF.

This clone was observed a handful of times. The CDR3 nucleotides read TGCGCCAGCAGCTTGACTCGTGATACGCAGTATTTT. It specifies CASSLTRDTQYF. The chain combines TRBV5-1 with TRBJ2-3; D remains unclear. Trimming shortened V by 1 base and J by 6 bases, and 6 bases separated the two germline ends. Per germline, CDR1 SGHRS and CDR2 YFSETQ. The CDR3 totals 12 residues.

J is TRBJ2-1 and V is TRBV14, with 11 bases aligning to TRBD2. Germline CDR1 reads SGHDN; CDR2 reads FVKESK. V lost 2 bases to trimming and J lost 6 bases; unmatched junction nucleotides: 0. The CDR3 covers 14 residues. CDR3 sequence reads: CASSQLAGGNEQFF. The CDR3 nucleotides read TGTGCCAGCAGCCAACTAGCGGGAGGCAATGAGCAGTTCTTC.

The chain recombines TRBV18 with TRBJ2-1; 9 nucleotides align to TRBD2. J lost 10 bases, V lost 3 bases, and 4 bases had no gene match. CDR3 length: 13 amino acids. Germline V gives CDR1 KGHSH, CDR2 LQKENI. CDR3 nucleotide sequence: TGTGCCAGCTCACCCCCTAGCGGGATAGAGCAGTTCTTC. It encodes CASSPPSGIEQFF.

The chain combines TRBV25-1 with TRBJ1-3, with D perhaps TRBD1 (5 bases). Trimming left V 5 bases short and J 4 bases short, with 15 bases between. Germline CDR1 MGHDK, CDR2 SYGVNS. The CDR3 sequence is 15 residues long. In DNA, the CDR3 is TGTGCCAGCAGTCCCCCGGGACTTTCCGGAAACACCATATATTTT. Its translation: CASSPPGLSGNTIYF.

V gene TRBV5-6 combines with J gene TRBJ1-2; tentative D call: TRBD1 (5 bases). The CDR3 totals 14 residues. Germline V gene lookup returns CDR1 SGHDT and CDR2 YYEEEE. Trimming pared 7 bases from V and 3 bases from J, leaving 16 bases between. CDR3 sequence: CASRRGAVYYGYTF. CDR3 sequence (DNA): TGTGCCAGCCGACGTGGGGCGGTCTACTATGGCTACACCTTC.

The CDR3 loop reads CASSPPGPAGNTIYF. The CDR3 nucleotides read TGTGCCAGCAGTCCCCCCGGACCCGCAGGAAACACCATATATTTT. The J gene is TRBJ1-3, the V gene TRBV28; the D is unclear. Trimming removed 5 bases at V and 4 bases at J, with 15 bases between. The CDR3 runs 15 residues. Germline V gives CDR1 MDHEN, CDR2 SYDVKM.

The V gene is TRBV28, the J gene TRBJ2-7; 11 bases fit TRBD1. This CDR3 has 20 amino acids. Losses at the gene ends were 6 bases for V and 7 bases for J; bases not matched to a gene: 26. Germline V CDR1 and CDR2: MDHEN, SYDVKM. The CDR3 here is CASSGLPGQGGLGVVWEQYF. CDR3 DNA sequence: TGTGCCAGCAGCGGATTACCGGGACAGGGGGGACTAGGTGTCGTTTGGGAGCAGTACTTC.

V usage is TRBV7-8 and J usage is TRBJ2-7; possibly TRBD1 or TRBD2 for D (5 bases each). This CDR3 contains 15 residues. The germline V gene has CDR1 SGHVS and CDR2 FQNEAQ. Trimming cost V 3 bases and J 1 base, with 13 bases left between them. CDR3 residues: CASSFGDRGSYEQYF. CDR3 bases: TGTGCCAGCAGCTTCGGGGACCGCGGTTCCTACGAGCAGTACTTC.

The chain employs TRBV5-1 and TRBJ2-7; TRBD2 might be the D (5 bases). V was clipped by 0 bases and J by 6 bases, with 13 bases between them. CDR1 and CDR2 from the germline V gene are SGHRS and YFSETQ. The CDR3 totals 14 residues. CDR3 nucleotide sequence: TGCGCCAGCAGCTTGGTTTCCTCTAGCCCCGAGCAGTACTTC. Translation gives CASSLVSSSPEQYF.

The rearrangement links TRBV5-4 to TRBJ2-7; 7 bases are a match to TRBD2. V shed 4 bases, J shed 5 bases, and the junction held 6 bases outside the gene matches. The CDR3 loop spans 13 amino acids. The germline CDR1 and CDR2 sequences are SGHNT and YYREEE (reference sequence). The CDR3 region has the DNA TGTGCCAGCAGCCTTACTAGCGCAGACGAGCAGTACTTC. It codes for CASSLTSADEQYF.